This is a list of T cell receptor beta chains from one sample in a study of cytotoxic CD8 clonotypes in ibrutinib-treated CLL. The method was immunoSEQ multiplex PCR; TCRdb's version includes in-frame clones alone and lacks a portion of them. Among fewer than 35,000 clones listed, about 82% were seen once. Material: PBMCs, obtained after 24 months of ibrutinib treatment. The receptors were sampled from a human donor with chronic lymphocytic leukemia. The CDR3 runs from the conserved cysteine through the conserved F or W. Each record gives: J gene, V gene, clone size, D gene, CDR3 DNA, CDR3 protein. D genes are given only for firm matches. Clone size is shown for a subset of rows, as once, few, many or a class of expanded clone.

j_call: TRBJ1-5; v_call: TRBV6-6; clone_size: once; d_call: NA; cdr3_nt: TGTGCCAGCAGTTATTATAGGGATCAGCCCCAGCATTTT; cdr3_aa: CASSYYRDQPQHF
j_call: TRBJ1-1; v_call: TRBV4-1; clone_size: NA; d_call: TRBD1; cdr3_nt: TGCGCCAGCAGCCAAAGGCGCCTACAGGGGTTGAACACTGAAGCTTTCTTT; cdr3_aa: CASSQRRLQGLNTEAFF
j_call: TRBJ1-2; v_call: TRBV5-8; clone_size: NA; d_call: TRBD1; cdr3_nt: TGTGCCAGCAGTTCTATTAGGACAGGGGGCAACTATGGCTACACCTTC; cdr3_aa: CASSSIRTGGNYGYTF
j_call: TRBJ1-2; v_call: TRBV28; clone_size: NA; d_call: NA; cdr3_nt: TGTGCCATCAAGGGGCAGTCAGCTAACTATGGCTACACCTTC; cdr3_aa: CAIKGQSANYGYTF
j_call: TRBJ1-1; v_call: TRBV29-1; clone_size: NA; d_call: NA; cdr3_nt: TGCAGCGTTGAAGGGATCAGGGGCCGCCCCCTGAACACTGAAGCTTTCTTT; cdr3_aa: CSVEGIRGRPLNTEAFF
j_call: TRBJ1-5; v_call: TRBV23-1; clone_size: NA; d_call: NA; cdr3_nt: TGCGCCAGCAGTCCTAGGCCCCCCGGAGGGCCCCAGCATTTT; cdr3_aa: CASSPRPPGGPQHF
j_call: TRBJ1-3; v_call: TRBV19; clone_size: NA; d_call: TRBD1; cdr3_nt: TGTGCCAGTAGTCCCCCGCCCGACAGGGAGGGTCCCTCTCTCTCTGGAAACACCATATATTTT; cdr3_aa: CASSPPPDREGPSLSGNTIYF
j_call: TRBJ2-7; v_call: TRBV7-6; clone_size: few; d_call: TRBD2; cdr3_nt: TGTGCCAGCAGCCCCAACTTGGGACTAGCGGGGGCCTTCTCCTACGAGCAGTACTTC; cdr3_aa: CASSPNLGLAGAFSYEQYF
j_call: TRBJ2-7; v_call: TRBV7-8; clone_size: NA; d_call: NA; cdr3_nt: TGTGCCAGCAGCCCCCAGTCTGGGGGCGGGGGCTTTTTGGTGCAGTACTTC; cdr3_aa: CASSPQSGGGGFLVQYF
j_call: TRBJ1-1; v_call: TRBV6-5; clone_size: NA; d_call: NA; cdr3_nt: TGTGCCAGCAGTTATGCGGGTGGAGACACTGAAGCTTTCTTT; cdr3_aa: CASSYAGGDTEAFF
j_call: TRBJ2-1; v_call: TRBV18; clone_size: NA; d_call: TRBD2; cdr3_nt: TGTGCCAGCTCACCACTGGGCCCACTAGCGGGCAATGAGCAGTTCTTC; cdr3_aa: CASSPLGPLAGNEQFF
j_call: TRBJ2-3; v_call: TRBV28; clone_size: NA; d_call: TRBD2; cdr3_nt: TGTGCCAGCAGTGGACGGACTAGCGGGAACACAGATACGCAGTATTTT; cdr3_aa: CASSGRTSGNTDTQYF
j_call: TRBJ2-5; v_call: TRBV2; clone_size: NA; d_call: NA; cdr3_nt: TGTGCCAGCAGGGACAGTTCAATCCAAGAGACCCAGTACTTC; cdr3_aa: CASRDSSIQETQYF
j_call: TRBJ1-2; v_call: TRBV10-3; clone_size: few; d_call: NA; cdr3_nt: TGTGCCATCAGTGAGGGGGATCTCTATGGCTACACCTTC; cdr3_aa: CAISEGDLYGYTF
j_call: TRBJ2-3; v_call: TRBV27; clone_size: NA; d_call: TRBD1; cdr3_nt: TGTGCCAGCAGTTTCCGGACAGGGGCCGGGGGGTGGATTAGCACAGATACGCAGTATTTT; cdr3_aa: CASSFRTGAGGWISTDTQYF
j_call: TRBJ1-1; v_call: TRBV7-8; clone_size: NA; d_call: NA; cdr3_nt: TGTGCCAGCAGCTTACGTCAGGGGCGAGGCACTGAAGCTTTCTTT; cdr3_aa: CASSLRQGRGTEAFF
j_call: TRBJ2-4; v_call: TRBV29-1; clone_size: few; d_call: NA; cdr3_nt: TGCAGCGTTGTAATCTTAGCCAAAAACATTCAGTACTTC; cdr3_aa: CSVVILAKNIQYF
j_call: TRBJ1-1; v_call: TRBV5-1; clone_size: NA; d_call: TRBD1; cdr3_nt: TGCGCCAGCAGTTCCCGACAGGGAGGTAACACTGAAGCTTTCTTT; cdr3_aa: CASSSRQGGNTEAFF
j_call: TRBJ2-7; v_call: TRBV5-1; clone_size: NA; d_call: TRBD1; cdr3_nt: TGCGCCAGCAGCCAGAGGGGACAGGGAGTGGAGCAGTACTTC; cdr3_aa: CASSQRGQGVEQYF
j_call: TRBJ2-1; v_call: TRBV7-2; clone_size: NA; d_call: NA; cdr3_nt: TGTGCCAGCAGCTTAGAAGCGACTAGAGCTGAGCAGTTCTTC; cdr3_aa: CASSLEATRAEQFF
j_call: TRBJ2-4; v_call: TRBV5-4; clone_size: NA; d_call: NA; cdr3_nt: TGTGCCAGCAGCTTATCCCCCCTGAGGACCCAGAATTTGTACTTC; cdr3_aa: CASSLSPLRTQNLYF
j_call: TRBJ1-1; v_call: TRBV5-1; clone_size: NA; d_call: TRBD1; cdr3_nt: TGCGCCAGCAGCGCGGGACAGGTGAACACTGAAGCTTTCTTT; cdr3_aa: CASSAGQVNTEAFF
j_call: TRBJ2-5; v_call: TRBV28; clone_size: NA; d_call: NA; cdr3_nt: TGTGCCAGCACCCCCGGTACAGGGATAGGGGGAGAGACCCAGTACTTC; cdr3_aa: CASTPGTGIGGETQYF
j_call: TRBJ2-4; v_call: TRBV27; clone_size: NA; d_call: TRBD1; cdr3_nt: TGTGCCAGCAGAGGACAGGGGAAAAACATTCAGTACTTC; cdr3_aa: CASRGQGKNIQYF
j_call: TRBJ1-2; v_call: TRBV6-1; clone_size: few; d_call: TRBD1; cdr3_nt: TGTGCCAGCACAAACCGGGACAGGGGCTATGGCTACACCTTC; cdr3_aa: CASTNRDRGYGYTF
j_call: TRBJ2-1; v_call: TRBV25-1; clone_size: NA; d_call: NA; cdr3_nt: TGTGCCAGCAGTGAATCTATAAAGGAAGGCGACGAGCAGTTCTTC; cdr3_aa: CASSESIKEGDEQFF
j_call: TRBJ1-1; v_call: TRBV5-6; clone_size: NA; d_call: NA; cdr3_nt: TGTGCCAGCAGCCCCGTGGATAGCACTGAAGCTTTCTTT; cdr3_aa: CASSPVDSTEAFF
j_call: TRBJ2-3; v_call: TRBV4-1; clone_size: few; d_call: NA; cdr3_nt: TGCGCCAGCAGCCAAGAAGGGGTCGGAGATACGCAGTATTTT; cdr3_aa: CASSQEGVGDTQYF
j_call: TRBJ2-5; v_call: TRBV27; clone_size: NA; d_call: TRBD2; cdr3_nt: TGTGCCAGCAGTCCGAGACTAGCGGGAGAACTAGAGACCCAGTACTTC; cdr3_aa: CASSPRLAGELETQYF
j_call: TRBJ1-2; v_call: TRBV14; clone_size: NA; d_call: TRBD1; cdr3_nt: TGTGCCAGCAGCCCCTTACGGACAGGCATCCATGGCTATGGCTACACCTTC; cdr3_aa: CASSPLRTGIHGYGYTF
j_call: TRBJ1-3; v_call: TRBV10-3; clone_size: NA; d_call: NA; cdr3_nt: TGTGCCATCACTTCAGGGCTGGGGGGAAACACCATATATTTT; cdr3_aa: CAITSGLGGNTIYF
j_call: TRBJ1-2; v_call: TRBV7-9; clone_size: NA; d_call: NA; cdr3_nt: TGTGCCAGCAGCTTAGACGGTGGCGGCTCGCATGGCTACACCTTC; cdr3_aa: CASSLDGGGSHGYTF
j_call: TRBJ2-3; v_call: TRBV19; clone_size: NA; d_call: TRBD1; cdr3_nt: TGTGCCAGTAGTCCCCGGGACAGGGGCACAGATACGCAGTATTTT; cdr3_aa: CASSPRDRGTDTQYF
j_call: TRBJ2-2; v_call: TRBV5-5; clone_size: NA; d_call: NA; cdr3_nt: TGTGCCAGCAGCCTGCCCGGGGAGCTGTTTTTT; cdr3_aa: CASSLPGELFF
j_call: TRBJ1-5; v_call: TRBV7-2; clone_size: medium-sized; d_call: NA; cdr3_nt: TGTGCCAGCAGCTCCGGACTCAACAATCAGCCCCAGCATTTT; cdr3_aa: CASSSGLNNQPQHF
j_call: TRBJ1-1; v_call: TRBV7-2; clone_size: NA; d_call: NA; cdr3_nt: TGTGCCAGCAGCTTAGCGGGGGTAAACACTGAAGCTTTCTTT; cdr3_aa: CASSLAGVNTEAFF
j_call: TRBJ2-3; v_call: TRBV28; clone_size: medium-sized; d_call: TRBD2; cdr3_nt: TGTGCCAGCAGCAACCGACTAGCGGGGGTCACAGATACGCAGTATTTT; cdr3_aa: CASSNRLAGVTDTQYF
j_call: TRBJ2-7; v_call: TRBV4-1; clone_size: NA; d_call: TRBD1; cdr3_nt: TGCGCCAGCAGCCAAGACCCGGACGACAGGGGGATACCCTACGAGCAGTACTTC; cdr3_aa: CASSQDPDDRGIPYEQYF
j_call: TRBJ2-1; v_call: TRBV10-1; clone_size: NA; d_call: NA; cdr3_nt: TGCGCCAGCAGTGAGTCCACTCGGGAGCAGTTCTTC; cdr3_aa: CASSESTREQFF
j_call: TRBJ1-2; v_call: TRBV30; clone_size: NA; d_call: NA; cdr3_nt: TGTGCCTGGACTCCGCTCCCCGGTGCAAACTATGGCTACACCTTC; cdr3_aa: CAWTPLPGANYGYTF
j_call: TRBJ2-3; v_call: TRBV5-6; clone_size: NA; d_call: NA; cdr3_nt: TGTGCCAGCAGCTTGGGGGGGGGCCCTAGCACAGATACGCAGTATTTT; cdr3_aa: CASSLGGGPSTDTQYF
j_call: TRBJ2-5; v_call: TRBV2; clone_size: NA; d_call: TRBD2; cdr3_nt: TGTGCCAGCAGTGGTGGGGTCGAACGACTGCGGGGGGCGGAGACCCAGTACTTC; cdr3_aa: CASSGGVERLRGAETQYF
j_call: TRBJ2-5; v_call: TRBV7-3; clone_size: NA; d_call: NA; cdr3_nt: TGTGCTAGCAGCTTAGGAATACAAGAGACCCAGTACTTC; cdr3_aa: CASSLGIQETQYF
j_call: TRBJ2-2; v_call: TRBV6-5; clone_size: once; d_call: TRBD1; cdr3_nt: TGTGCCAGCAGCCCCGGGACAGGGGGCACCGGGGAGCTGTTTTTT; cdr3_aa: CASSPGTGGTGELFF
j_call: TRBJ1-1; v_call: TRBV30; clone_size: NA; d_call: NA; cdr3_nt: TGTGCCTGGAGTGTAACCAGGGACACTGAAGCTTTCTTT; cdr3_aa: CAWSVTRDTEAFF
j_call: TRBJ1-1; v_call: TRBV10-3; clone_size: NA; d_call: NA; cdr3_nt: TGTGCCATCACCCCCCGGGTCGGGGGCCAGAACACTGAAGCTTTCTTT; cdr3_aa: CAITPRVGGQNTEAFF
j_call: TRBJ2-1; v_call: TRBV6-4; clone_size: NA; d_call: NA; cdr3_nt: TGTGCCAGCAGTGACCGGGGCCCCCCGGACGCGCAGTTCTTC; cdr3_aa: CASSDRGPPDAQFF
j_call: TRBJ2-5; v_call: TRBV11-3; clone_size: NA; d_call: NA; cdr3_nt: TGTGCCAGCAGCTTATTACAGGGAGAGACCCAGTACTTC; cdr3_aa: CASSLLQGETQYF
j_call: TRBJ1-2; v_call: TRBV7-2; clone_size: NA; d_call: TRBD1; cdr3_nt: TGTGCCAGCAGCTTAGACAGGGGGACCCACTATGGCTACACCTTC; cdr3_aa: CASSLDRGTHYGYTF
j_call: TRBJ1-2; v_call: TRBV29-1; clone_size: NA; d_call: NA; cdr3_nt: TGCAGCGTAGTAGCCGGGACTACTAAAGCCGCCTTC; cdr3_aa: CSVVAGTTKAAF
j_call: TRBJ2-5; v_call: TRBV5-4; clone_size: NA; d_call: NA; cdr3_nt: TGTGCCAGCAGTTTAATTGGGCTGGGTCAAGAGACCCAGTACTTC; cdr3_aa: CASSLIGLGQETQYF
j_call: TRBJ2-7; v_call: TRBV5-1; clone_size: few; d_call: TRBD1; cdr3_nt: TGCGCCAGCAAGACAGGGGGCACCTACGAGCAGTACTTC; cdr3_aa: CASKTGGTYEQYF
j_call: TRBJ1-5; v_call: TRBV29-1; clone_size: NA; d_call: TRBD1; cdr3_nt: TGCAGCGTCGACGACAGGGGAGTCGGTCAGCCCCAGCATTTT; cdr3_aa: CSVDDRGVGQPQHF
j_call: TRBJ1-2; v_call: TRBV28; clone_size: NA; d_call: NA; cdr3_nt: TGTGCCAGCATCCAAGGGGCGGCAGGAATTGGCTACACCTTC; cdr3_aa: CASIQGAAGIGYTF
j_call: TRBJ1-1; v_call: TRBV12-5; clone_size: few; d_call: NA; cdr3_nt: TGTGCTAGTGGTTTAGGTCAGGGTCGCCCTGAAGCTTTCTTT; cdr3_aa: CASGLGQGRPEAFF